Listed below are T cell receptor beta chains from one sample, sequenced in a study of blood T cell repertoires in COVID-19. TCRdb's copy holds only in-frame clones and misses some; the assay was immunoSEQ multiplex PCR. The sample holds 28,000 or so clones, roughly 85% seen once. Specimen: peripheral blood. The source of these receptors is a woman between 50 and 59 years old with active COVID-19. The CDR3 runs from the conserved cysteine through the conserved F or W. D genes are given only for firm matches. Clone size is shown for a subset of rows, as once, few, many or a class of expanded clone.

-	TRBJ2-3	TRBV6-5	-	CASSSGTPTDTQYF	TGTGCCAGCAGCTCCGGGACACCAACAGATACGCAGTATTTT
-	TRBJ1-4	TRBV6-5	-	CASRRVLNEKLFF	TGTGCCAGCAGACGGGTCCTTAATGAAAAACTGTTTTTT
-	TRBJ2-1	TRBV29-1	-	CSVASGGMGGEQFF	TGCAGCGTTGCCAGTGGCGGGATGGGTGGTGAGCAGTTCTTC
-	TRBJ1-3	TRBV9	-	CASSVSGSSGNTIYF	TGTGCCAGCAGCGTCTCAGGATCCTCTGGAAACACCATATATTTT
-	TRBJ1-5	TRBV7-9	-	CASSFCQEYSNQPQHF	TGTGCCAGCAGCTTTTGTCAGGAATATAGCAATCAGCCCCAGCATTTT
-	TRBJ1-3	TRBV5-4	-	CASSVTSGNTIYF	TGTGCCAGCAGCGTGACAAGTGGAAACACCATATATTTT
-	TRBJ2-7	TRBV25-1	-	CASSDVVGASYEQYF	TGTGCCAGCAGTGATGTTGTGGGAGCTTCCTACGAGCAGTACTTC
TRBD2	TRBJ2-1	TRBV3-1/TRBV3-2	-	CASSQARGRLSGSWYNEQFF	TGTGCCAGCAGCCAAGCACGCGGGAGGCTAAGCGGTAGTTGGTACAATGAGCAGTTCTTC
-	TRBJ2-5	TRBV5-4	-	CASSYDTGYQETQYF	TGTGCCAGCAGCTACGATACAGGGTACCAAGAGACCCAGTACTTC
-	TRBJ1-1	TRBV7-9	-	CASSPSPGGNTEAFF	TGTGCCAGCAGCCCCAGCCCCGGGGGAAACACTGAAGCTTTCTTT
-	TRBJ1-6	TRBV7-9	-	CASSLDQAILHF	TGTGCCAGCAGCTTAGATCAGGCGATCCTCCACTTT
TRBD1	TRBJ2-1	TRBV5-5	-	CASSRDSNEQFF	TGTGCCAGCAGCCGGGACAGCAATGAGCAGTTCTTC
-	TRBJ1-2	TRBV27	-	CASSLVGGLKDGYTF	TGTGCCAGCAGTTTAGTGGGGGGGCTGAAGGATGGCTACACCTTC
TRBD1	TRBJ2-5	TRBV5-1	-	CASSMGTGRETQYF	TGCGCCAGCAGCATGGGGACAGGGCGAGAGACCCAGTACTTC
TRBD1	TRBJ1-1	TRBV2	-	CASRDREGGTEAFF	TGTGCCAGCAGGGACAGGGAGGGTGGCACTGAAGCTTTCTTT
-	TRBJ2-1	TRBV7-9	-	CASSFGDEQFF	TGTGCCAGCAGCTTCGGGGATGAGCAGTTCTTC
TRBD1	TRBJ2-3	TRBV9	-	CASSGDRTGHTDTQYF	TGTGCCAGCAGCGGCGACAGGACAGGGCACACAGATACGCAGTATTTT
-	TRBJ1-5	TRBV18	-	CASSGRDQPQHF	TGTGCCAGCTCCGGGAGGGATCAGCCCCAGCATTTT
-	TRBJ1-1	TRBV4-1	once	CASSAREESTEAFF	TGCGCCAGCAGCGCCAGGGAGGAGAGCACTGAAGCTTTCTTT
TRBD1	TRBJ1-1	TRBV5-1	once	CASSSGRGLEAFF	TGCGCCAGCAGCAGCGGCAGGGGGCTAGAAGCTTTCTTT
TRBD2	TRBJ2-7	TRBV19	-	CASSRESGSSFYEQYF	TGTGCCAGTAGTAGGGAGAGCGGGAGCTCATTCTACGAGCAGTACTTC
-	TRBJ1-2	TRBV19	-	CASSSGTFGYTF	TGTGCCAGTAGTTCTGGGACATTTGGCTACACCTTC
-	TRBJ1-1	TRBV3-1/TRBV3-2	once	CASSQNTEAFF	TGTGCCAGCAGTCAGAACACTGAAGCTTTCTTT
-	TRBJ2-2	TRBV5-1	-	CASSLWAIRNTGELFF	TGCGCCAGCAGCCTATGGGCGATTAGGAACACCGGGGAGCTGTTTTTT
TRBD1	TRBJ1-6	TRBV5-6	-	CASSRQGIRSPLHF	TGTGCCAGCAGCCGACAGGGGATAAGGTCACCCCTCCACTTT
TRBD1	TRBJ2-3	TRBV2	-	CASSEDRDFLKDTQYF	TGTGCCAGCAGTGAGGACAGGGATTTTTTAAAAGATACGCAGTATTTT
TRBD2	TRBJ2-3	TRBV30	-	CAWNMGLPNADTQYF	TGTGCCTGGAATATGGGACTACCGAATGCAGATACGCAGTATTTT
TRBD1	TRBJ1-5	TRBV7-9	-	CASSLGPGQDDNQPQHF	TGTGCCAGCAGCTTAGGACCTGGACAGGATGACAATCAGCCCCAGCATTTT
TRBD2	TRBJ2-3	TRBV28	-	CASSFSSGRAPPDTQYF	TGTGCCAGCAGTTTTTCTAGCGGGAGGGCCCCCCCAGATACGCAGTATTTT
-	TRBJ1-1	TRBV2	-	CASQTGMNTEAFF	TGTGCCAGCCAGACGGGGATGAACACTGAAGCTTTCTTT
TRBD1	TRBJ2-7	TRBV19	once	CASSSGTGLSYEQYF	TGTGCCAGTAGTTCCGGGACAGGGCTTTCCTACGAGCAGTACTTC
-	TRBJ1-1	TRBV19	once	CASKLNTEAFF	TGTGCCAGTAAGCTGAACACTGAAGCTTTCTTT
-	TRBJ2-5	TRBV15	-	CATSRDPGSETQYF	TGTGCCACCAGCAGAGATCCGGGTTCGGAGACCCAGTACTTC
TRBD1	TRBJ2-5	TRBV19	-	CASRQGAAQETQYF	TGTGCCAGTCGGCAGGGGGCCGCACAAGAGACCCAGTACTTC
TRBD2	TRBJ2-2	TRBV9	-	CASSVGGLATGELFF	TGTGCCAGCAGCGTAGGGGGACTAGCTACCGGGGAGCTGTTTTTT
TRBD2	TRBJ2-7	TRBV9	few	CASSVGLAGASEQYF	TGTGCCAGCAGCGTAGGCCTAGCGGGAGCCTCTGAGCAGTACTTC
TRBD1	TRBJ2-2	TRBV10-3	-	CAISRQGPNTGELFF	TGTGCCATCAGTAGACAGGGGCCGAACACCGGGGAGCTGTTTTTT
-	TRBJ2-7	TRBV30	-	CAWSVGGGGYEQYF	TGTGCCTGGAGTGTTGGAGGGGGGGGCTACGAGCAGTACTTC
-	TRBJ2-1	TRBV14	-	CASSQGVGSSYNEQFF	TGTGCCAGCAGCCAAGGAGTCGGGAGCTCCTACAATGAGCAGTTCTTC
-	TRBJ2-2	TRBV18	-	CASSPTGLGNTGELFF	TGTGCCAGCTCGCCGACAGGACTGGGGAACACCGGGGAGCTGTTTTTT
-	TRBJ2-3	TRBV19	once	CASSIAGEGRADTQYF	TGTGCCAGTAGTATAGCGGGAGAAGGGCGGGCAGATACGCAGTATTTT
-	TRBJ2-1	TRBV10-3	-	CAISESSGVYNEQFF	TGTGCCATCAGTGAGTCGTCAGGGGTCTACAATGAGCAGTTCTTC
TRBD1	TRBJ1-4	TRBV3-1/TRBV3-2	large	CASSPVGQGEEKLFF	TGTGCCAGCAGCCCGGTGGGACAGGGAGAAGAAAAACTGTTTTTT
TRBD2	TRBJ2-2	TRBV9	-	CASSVTSANTGELFF	TGTGCCAGCAGCGTTACTAGCGCCAACACCGGGGAGCTGTTTTTT
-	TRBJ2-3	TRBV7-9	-	CASSLISTDTQYF	TGTGCCAGCAGCCTTATTTCCACAGATACGCAGTATTTT
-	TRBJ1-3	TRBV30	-	CAWRNLIRASGNTIYF	TGTGCCTGGAGAAACCTCATCAGGGCCTCTGGAAACACCATATATTTT
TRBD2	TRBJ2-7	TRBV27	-	CASSPRGLAGGVEQYF	TGTGCCAGCAGCCCCCGGGGACTAGCGGGAGGGGTCGAGCAGTACTTC
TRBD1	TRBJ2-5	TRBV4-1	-	CASSQLGGSQETQYF	TGCGCCAGCAGCCAATTAGGGGGCAGCCAAGAGACCCAGTACTTC
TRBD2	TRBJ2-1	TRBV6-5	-	CASSSERGRYNEQFF	TGTGCCAGCAGTTCCGAGCGGGGACGATACAATGAGCAGTTCTTC
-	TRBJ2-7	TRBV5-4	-	CASSLAGERYEQYF	TGTGCCAGCAGCTTGGCAGGGGAGAGGTACGAGCAGTACTTC
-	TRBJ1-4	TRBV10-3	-	CAISETPGYNEKLFF	TGTGCCATCAGTGAGACCCCAGGGTATAATGAAAAACTGTTTTTT
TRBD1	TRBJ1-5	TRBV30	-	CAWSAGTVGNQPQHF	TGTGCCTGGAGTGCCGGGACAGTCGGCAATCAGCCCCAGCATTTT
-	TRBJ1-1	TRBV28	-	CASSLGGLNTEAFF	TGTGCCAGCAGCTTAGGGGGGTTGAACACTGAAGCTTTCTTT
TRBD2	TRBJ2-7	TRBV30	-	CAWSPPGGEQYF	TGTGCCTGGAGTCCACCGGGGGGGGAGCAGTACTTC
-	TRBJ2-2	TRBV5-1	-	CASRANSNTGELFF	TGCGCCAGCAGAGCAAACTCGAACACCGGGGAGCTGTTTTTT